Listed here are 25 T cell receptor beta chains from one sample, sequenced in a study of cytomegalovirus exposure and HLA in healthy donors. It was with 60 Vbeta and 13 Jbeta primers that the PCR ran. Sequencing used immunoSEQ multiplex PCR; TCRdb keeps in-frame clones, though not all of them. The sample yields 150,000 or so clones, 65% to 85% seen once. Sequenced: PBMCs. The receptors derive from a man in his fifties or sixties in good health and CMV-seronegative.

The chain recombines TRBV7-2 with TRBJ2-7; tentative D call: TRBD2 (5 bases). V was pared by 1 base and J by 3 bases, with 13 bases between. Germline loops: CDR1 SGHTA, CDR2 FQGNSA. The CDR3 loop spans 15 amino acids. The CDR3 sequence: CASSLEAHRGYEQYF. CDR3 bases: TGTGCCAGCAGCTTAGAGGCACACCGGGGCTACGAGCAGTACTTC.

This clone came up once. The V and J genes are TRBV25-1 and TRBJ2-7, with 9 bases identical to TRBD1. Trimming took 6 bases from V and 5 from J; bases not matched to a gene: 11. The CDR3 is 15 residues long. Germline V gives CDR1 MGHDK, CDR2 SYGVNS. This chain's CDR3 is CASSSSGTGPHEQYF. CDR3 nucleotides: TGTGCCAGCAGCTCCTCCGGGACAGGGCCCCACGAGCAGTACTTC.

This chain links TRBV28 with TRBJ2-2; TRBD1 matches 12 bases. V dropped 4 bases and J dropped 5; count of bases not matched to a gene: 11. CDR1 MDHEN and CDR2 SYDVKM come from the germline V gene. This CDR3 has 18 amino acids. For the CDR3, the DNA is TGTGCCAGCAGTTCACAACGGCCGGGACAGGGGGCGACCGGGGAGCTGTTTTTT. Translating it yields CASSSQRPGQGATGELFF.

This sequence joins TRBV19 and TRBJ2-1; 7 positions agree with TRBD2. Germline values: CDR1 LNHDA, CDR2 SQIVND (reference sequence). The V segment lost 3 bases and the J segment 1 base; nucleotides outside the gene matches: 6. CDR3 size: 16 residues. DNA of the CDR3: TGTGCCAGTAGTATCGGGCGGGAGCGATCCTACAATGAGCAGTTCTTC. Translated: CASSIGRERSYNEQFF.

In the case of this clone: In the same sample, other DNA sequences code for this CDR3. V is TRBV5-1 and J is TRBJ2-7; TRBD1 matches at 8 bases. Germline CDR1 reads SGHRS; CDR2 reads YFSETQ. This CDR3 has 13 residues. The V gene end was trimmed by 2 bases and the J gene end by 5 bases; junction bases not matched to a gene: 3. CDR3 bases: TGCGCCAGCAGCTTAGCAGGGGGCAACGAGCAGTACTTC. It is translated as CASSLAGGNEQYF.

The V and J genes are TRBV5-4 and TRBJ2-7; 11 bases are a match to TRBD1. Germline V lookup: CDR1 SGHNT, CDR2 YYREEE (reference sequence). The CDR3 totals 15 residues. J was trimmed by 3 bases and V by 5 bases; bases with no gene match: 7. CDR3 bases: TGTGCCAGCAGACGTGGGACAGGGGGACTCTACGAGCAGTACTTC. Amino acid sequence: CASRRGTGGLYEQYF.

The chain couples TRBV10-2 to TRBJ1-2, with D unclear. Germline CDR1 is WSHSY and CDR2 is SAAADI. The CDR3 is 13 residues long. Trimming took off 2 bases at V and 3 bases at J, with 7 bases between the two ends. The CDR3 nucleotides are TGCGCCAGCAGTGAGAATTTCTACTATGGCTACACCTTC. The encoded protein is CASSENFYYGYTF.

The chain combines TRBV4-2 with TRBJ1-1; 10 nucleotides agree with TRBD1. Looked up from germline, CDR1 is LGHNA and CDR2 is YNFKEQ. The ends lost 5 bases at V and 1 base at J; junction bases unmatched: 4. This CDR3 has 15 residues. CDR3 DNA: TGTGCCAGCAGCGGTTGGACAGGGGGGAACACTGAAGCTTTCTTT. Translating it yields CASSGWTGGNTEAFF.

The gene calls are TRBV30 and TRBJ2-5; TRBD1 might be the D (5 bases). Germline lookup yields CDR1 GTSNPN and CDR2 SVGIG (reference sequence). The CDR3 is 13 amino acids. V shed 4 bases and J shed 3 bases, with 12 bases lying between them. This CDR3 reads CAWTRQTEETQYF. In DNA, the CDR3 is TGTGCCTGGACTAGACAGACCGAAGAGACCCAGTACTTC.

In DNA, the CDR3 is TGTGCCAGCTCACCTCAGGGGCCCGACACCGGGGAGCTGTTTTTT. Amino acid sequence: CASSPQGPDTGELFF. The V gene is TRBV18, the J gene TRBJ2-2; the D gene is possibly TRBD1 (6 bases). This CDR3 has 15 residues. V was cut by 3 bases and J by 3 bases, with 11 bases left in between. Germline CDR1 KGHSH, CDR2 LQKENI.

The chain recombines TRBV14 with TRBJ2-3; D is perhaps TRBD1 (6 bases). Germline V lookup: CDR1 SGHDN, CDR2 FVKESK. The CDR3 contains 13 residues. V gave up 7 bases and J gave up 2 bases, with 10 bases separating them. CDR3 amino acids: CASKGDNTDTQYF. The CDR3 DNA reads TGTGCCAGCAAGGGGGACAACACAGATACGCAGTATTTT.

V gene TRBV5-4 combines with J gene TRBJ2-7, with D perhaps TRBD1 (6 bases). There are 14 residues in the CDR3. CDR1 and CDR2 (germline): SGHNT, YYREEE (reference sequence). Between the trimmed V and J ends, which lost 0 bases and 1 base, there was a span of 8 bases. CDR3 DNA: TGTGCCAGCAGCTTGGGGACAGATTCCTACGAGCAGTACTTC. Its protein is CASSLGTDSYEQYF.

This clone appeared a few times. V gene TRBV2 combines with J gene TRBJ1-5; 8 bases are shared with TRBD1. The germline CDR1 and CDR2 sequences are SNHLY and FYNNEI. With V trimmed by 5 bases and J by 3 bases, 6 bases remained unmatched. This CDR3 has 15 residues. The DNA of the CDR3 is TGTGCCAGCAGTCCCGGACAGGGATACAATCAGCCCCAGCATTTT. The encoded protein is CASSPGQGYNQPQHF.

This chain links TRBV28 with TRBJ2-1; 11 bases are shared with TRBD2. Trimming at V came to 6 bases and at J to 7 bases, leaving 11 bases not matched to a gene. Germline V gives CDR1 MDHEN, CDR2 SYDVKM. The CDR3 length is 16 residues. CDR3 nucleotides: TGTGCCAGCAGCCCCCCTAGTAGCGGGGGGGCTAATGAGCAGTTCTTC. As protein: CASSPPSSGGANEQFF.

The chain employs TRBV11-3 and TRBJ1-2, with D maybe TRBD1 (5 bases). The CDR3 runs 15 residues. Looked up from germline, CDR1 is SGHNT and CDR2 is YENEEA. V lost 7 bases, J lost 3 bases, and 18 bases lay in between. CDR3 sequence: CASTGPSQGDYGYTF. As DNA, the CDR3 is TGTGCCAGCACGGGTCCGTCGCAGGGTGACTATGGCTACACCTTC.

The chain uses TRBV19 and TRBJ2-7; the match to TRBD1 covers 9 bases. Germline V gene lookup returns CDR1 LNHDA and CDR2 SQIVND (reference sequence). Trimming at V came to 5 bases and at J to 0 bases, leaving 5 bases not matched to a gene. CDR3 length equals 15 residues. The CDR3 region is CASSLDRGSSYEQYF. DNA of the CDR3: TGTGCCAGTAGTTTGGACAGGGGAAGCTCCTACGAGCAGTACTTC.

Here the CDR3 DNA reads TGCGCCAGCAGCCAAAGGGGGGCGGGGGAAGAGACCCAGTACTTC. Residues: CASSQRGAGEETQYF. The chain combines TRBV4-1 with TRBJ2-5; D may be TRBD2 (7 bases). Trimming took off 2 bases at V and 3 bases at J, with 13 bases between the two ends. Germline V lookup: CDR1 MGHRA, CDR2 YSYEKL. This CDR3 is 15 amino acids long.

The CDR3 region is CASSDRTGINEKLFF. CDR3 in DNA: TGTGCCAGCAGCGATAGGACAGGGATTAATGAAAAACTGTTTTTT. The chain is built from TRBV6-1 and TRBJ1-4, with 8 bases matching TRBD1. CDR3 length equals 15 residues. The germline V gene has CDR1 MNHNS and CDR2 SASEGT. The J segment lost 4 bases and the V segment lost 6 bases, leaving 7 bases of the junction unmatched.

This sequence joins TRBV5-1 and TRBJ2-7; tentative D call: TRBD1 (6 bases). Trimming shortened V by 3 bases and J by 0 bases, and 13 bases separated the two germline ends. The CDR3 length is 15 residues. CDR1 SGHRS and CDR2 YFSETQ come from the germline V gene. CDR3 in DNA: TGCGCCAGCAGCTCGACAGGAGTTTTCTCCTACGAGCAGTACTTC. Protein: CASSSTGVFSYEQYF. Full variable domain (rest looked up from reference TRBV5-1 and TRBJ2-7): KAGVTQTPRYLIKTRGQQVTLSCSPISGHRSVSWYQQTPGQGLQFLFEYFSETQRNKGNFPGRFSGRQFSNSRSEMNVSTLELGDSALYLCASSSTGVFSYEQYFGPGTRLTVT.

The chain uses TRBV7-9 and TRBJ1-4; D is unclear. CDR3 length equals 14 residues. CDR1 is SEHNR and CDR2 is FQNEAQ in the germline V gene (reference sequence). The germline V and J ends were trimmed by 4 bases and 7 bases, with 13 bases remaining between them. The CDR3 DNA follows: TGTGCCAGCAGCTCTCTAGGTCCTTTTGAAAAACTGTTTTTT. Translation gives CASSSLGPFEKLFF.

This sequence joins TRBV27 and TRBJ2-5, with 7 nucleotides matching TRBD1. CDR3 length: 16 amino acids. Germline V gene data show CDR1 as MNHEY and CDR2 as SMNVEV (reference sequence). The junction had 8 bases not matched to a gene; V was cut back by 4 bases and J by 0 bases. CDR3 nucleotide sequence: TGTGCCAGCAGTTCGGGGACAGACGGTTACCAAGAGACCCAGTACTTC. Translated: CASSSGTDGYQETQYF.

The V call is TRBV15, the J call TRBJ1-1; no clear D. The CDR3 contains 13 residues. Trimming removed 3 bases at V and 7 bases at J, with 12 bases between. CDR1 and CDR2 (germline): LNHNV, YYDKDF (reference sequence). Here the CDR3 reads CATSSYSYGEAFF. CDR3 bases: TGTGCCACCAGCAGTTACAGTTATGGTGAAGCTTTCTTT.

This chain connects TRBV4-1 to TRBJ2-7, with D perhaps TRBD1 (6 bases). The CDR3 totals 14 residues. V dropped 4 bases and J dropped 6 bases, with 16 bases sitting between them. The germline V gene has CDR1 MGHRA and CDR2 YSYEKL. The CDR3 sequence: CASSLSTGPIEQYF. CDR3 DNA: TGCGCCAGCAGCCTTTCGACAGGACCTATCGAGCAGTACTTC.

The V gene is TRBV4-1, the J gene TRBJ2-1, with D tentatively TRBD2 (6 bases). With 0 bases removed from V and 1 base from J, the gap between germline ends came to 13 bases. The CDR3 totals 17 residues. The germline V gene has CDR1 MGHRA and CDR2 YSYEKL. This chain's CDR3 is CASSQDSSGGSYNEQFF. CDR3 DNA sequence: TGCGCCAGCAGCCAAGATTCTTCCGGGGGATCCTACAATGAGCAGTTCTTC.

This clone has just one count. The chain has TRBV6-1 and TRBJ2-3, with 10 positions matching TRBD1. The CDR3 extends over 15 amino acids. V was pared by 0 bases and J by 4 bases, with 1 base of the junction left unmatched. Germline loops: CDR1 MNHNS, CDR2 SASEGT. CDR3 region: CASSEATGGPDTQYF. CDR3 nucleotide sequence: TGTGCCAGCAGTGAAGCGACAGGGGGCCCAGATACGCAGTATTTT.